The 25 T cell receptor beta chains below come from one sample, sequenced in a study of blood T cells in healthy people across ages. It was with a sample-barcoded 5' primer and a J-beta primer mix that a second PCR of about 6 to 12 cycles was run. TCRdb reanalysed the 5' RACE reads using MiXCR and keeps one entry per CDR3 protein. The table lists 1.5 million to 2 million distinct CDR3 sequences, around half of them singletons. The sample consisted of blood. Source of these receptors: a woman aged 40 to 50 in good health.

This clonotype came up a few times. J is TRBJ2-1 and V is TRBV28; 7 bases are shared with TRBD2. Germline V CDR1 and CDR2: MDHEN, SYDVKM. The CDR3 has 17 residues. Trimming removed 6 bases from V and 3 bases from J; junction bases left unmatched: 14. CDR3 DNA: TGTGCCAGCAGCTCAGTCCGCGGGGGTGGATACTACAATGAGCAGTTCTTC. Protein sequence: CASSSVRGGGYYNEQFF.

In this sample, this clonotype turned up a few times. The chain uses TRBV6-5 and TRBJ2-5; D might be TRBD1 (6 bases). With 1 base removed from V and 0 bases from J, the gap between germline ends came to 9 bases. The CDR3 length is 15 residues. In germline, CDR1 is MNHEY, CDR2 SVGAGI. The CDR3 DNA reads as TGTGCCAGCAGTTACTGGCAGGGGTACCAAGAGACCCAGTACTTC. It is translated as CASSYWQGYQETQYF.

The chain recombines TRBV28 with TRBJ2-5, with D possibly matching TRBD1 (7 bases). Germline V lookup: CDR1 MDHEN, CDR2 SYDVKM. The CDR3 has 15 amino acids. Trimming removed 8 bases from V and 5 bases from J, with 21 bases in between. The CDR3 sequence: CASQSGGQLVETQYF. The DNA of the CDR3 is TGTGCCAGCCAATCAGGGGGGCAATTGGTTGAGACCCAGTACTTC.

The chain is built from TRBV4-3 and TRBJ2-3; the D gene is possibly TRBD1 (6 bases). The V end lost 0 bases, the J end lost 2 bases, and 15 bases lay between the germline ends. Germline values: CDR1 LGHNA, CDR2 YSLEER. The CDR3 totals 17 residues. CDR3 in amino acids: CASSQDPGQTFTDTQYF. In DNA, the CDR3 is TGCGCCAGCAGCCAAGATCCCGGACAGACCTTCACAGATACGCAGTATTTT.

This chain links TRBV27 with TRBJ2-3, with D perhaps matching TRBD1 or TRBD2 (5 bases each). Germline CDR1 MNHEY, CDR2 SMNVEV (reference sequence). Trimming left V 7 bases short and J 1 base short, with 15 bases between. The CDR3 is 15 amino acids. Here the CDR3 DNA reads TGTGCCAGCACATTATGGGGGTTAGGCACAGATACGCAGTATTTT. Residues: CASTLWGLGTDTQYF.

CDR3 loop: CASSYVGGQQPQHF. The DNA of the CDR3 is TGTGCCAGCAGTTACGTTGGGGGGCAACAGCCCCAGCATTTT. The gene calls are TRBV6-5 and TRBJ1-5, with D possibly being TRBD1 (6 bases). The CDR3 runs to 14 residues. CDR1 is MNHEY and CDR2 is SVGAGI in the germline V gene. Trimming took off 2 bases at V and 7 bases at J, with 12 bases between the two ends.

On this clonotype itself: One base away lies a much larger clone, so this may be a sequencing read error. This chain's CDR3 is CSVDRRGNEQFF. CDR3 in DNA: TGCAGCGTTGACAGGAGGGGTAATGAGCAGTTCTTC. The chain carries TRBV29-1 and TRBJ2-1; a weak D match, TRBD2 (6 bases). The germline V gene encodes CDR1 SQVTM and CDR2 ANQGSEA. The ends were cut back, 3 bases at V and 7 bases at J, with 10 bases in the middle. This CDR3 spans 12 amino acids.

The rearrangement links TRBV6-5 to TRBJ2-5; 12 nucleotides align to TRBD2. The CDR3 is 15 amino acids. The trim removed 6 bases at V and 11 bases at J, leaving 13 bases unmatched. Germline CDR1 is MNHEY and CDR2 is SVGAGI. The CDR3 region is CASRHTSGGYNEQYF. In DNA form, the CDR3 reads TGTGCCAGCAGACATACTAGCGGGGGGTACAATGAGCAGTACTTC.

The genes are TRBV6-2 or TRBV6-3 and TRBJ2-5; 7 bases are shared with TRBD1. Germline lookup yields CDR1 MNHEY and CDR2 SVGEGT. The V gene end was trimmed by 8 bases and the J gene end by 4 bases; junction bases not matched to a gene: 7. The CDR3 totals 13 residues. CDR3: CASFTGVGETQYF. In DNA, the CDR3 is TGTGCCAGCTTCACAGGGGTTGGAGAGACCCAGTACTTC.

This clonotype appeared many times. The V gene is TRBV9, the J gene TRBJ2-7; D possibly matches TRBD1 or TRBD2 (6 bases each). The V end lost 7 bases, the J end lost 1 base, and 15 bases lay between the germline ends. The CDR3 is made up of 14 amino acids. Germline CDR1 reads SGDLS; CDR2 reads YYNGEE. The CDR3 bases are TGTGCCAGCTCGGTGGGGGGCCTGTCCTACGAGCAGTACTTC. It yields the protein CASSVGGLSYEQYF.

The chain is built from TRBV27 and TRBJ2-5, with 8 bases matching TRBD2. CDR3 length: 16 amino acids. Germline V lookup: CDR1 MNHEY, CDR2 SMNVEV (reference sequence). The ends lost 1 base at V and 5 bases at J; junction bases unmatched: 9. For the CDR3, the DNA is TGTGCCAGCAGTTTATTTTCGGGGGGGCCGAGGGAGACCCAGTACTTC. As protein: CASSLFSGGPRETQYF.

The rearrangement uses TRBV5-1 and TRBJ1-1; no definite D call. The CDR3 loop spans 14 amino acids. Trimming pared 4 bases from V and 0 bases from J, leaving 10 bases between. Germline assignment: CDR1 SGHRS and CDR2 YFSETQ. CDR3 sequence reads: CASSATALNTEAFF. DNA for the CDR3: TGCGCCAGCAGCGCTACGGCACTGAACACTGAAGCTTTCTTT.

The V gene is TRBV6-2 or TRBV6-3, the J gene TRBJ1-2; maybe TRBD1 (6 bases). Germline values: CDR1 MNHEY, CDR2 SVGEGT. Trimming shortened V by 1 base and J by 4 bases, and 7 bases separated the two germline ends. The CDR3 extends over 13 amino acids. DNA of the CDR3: TGTGCCAGCAGTTACTTCAGGGGCTATGGCTACACCTTC. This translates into CASSYFRGYGYTF.

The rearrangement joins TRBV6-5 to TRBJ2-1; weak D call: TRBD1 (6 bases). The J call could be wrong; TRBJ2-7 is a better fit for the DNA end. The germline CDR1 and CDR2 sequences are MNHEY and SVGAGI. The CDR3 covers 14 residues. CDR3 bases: TGTGCCAGCAGTTACTCGTACCCAGGGGATGAGCAGTACTTC. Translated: CASSYSYPGDEQYF.

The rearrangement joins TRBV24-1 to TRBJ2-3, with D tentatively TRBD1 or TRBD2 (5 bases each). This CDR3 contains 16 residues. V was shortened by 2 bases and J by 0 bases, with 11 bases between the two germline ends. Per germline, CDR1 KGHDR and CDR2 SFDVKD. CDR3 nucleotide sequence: TGTGCCACCAGTGATTGGGGGACGTCTAGCACAGATACGCAGTATTTT. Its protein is CATSDWGTSSTDTQYF.

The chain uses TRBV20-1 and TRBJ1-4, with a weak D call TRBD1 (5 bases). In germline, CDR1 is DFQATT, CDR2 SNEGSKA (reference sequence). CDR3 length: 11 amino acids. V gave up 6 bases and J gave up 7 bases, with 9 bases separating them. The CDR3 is CSAIQGEKLFF. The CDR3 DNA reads TGCAGTGCCATCCAGGGTGAAAAACTGTTTTTT.

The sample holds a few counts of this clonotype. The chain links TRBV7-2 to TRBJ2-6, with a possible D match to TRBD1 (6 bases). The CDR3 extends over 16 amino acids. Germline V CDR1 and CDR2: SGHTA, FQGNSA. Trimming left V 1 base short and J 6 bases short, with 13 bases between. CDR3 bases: TGTGCCAGCAGCTTAGACCCACAGGGCTCGGCCAACGTCCTGACTTTC. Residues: CASSLDPQGSANVLTF.

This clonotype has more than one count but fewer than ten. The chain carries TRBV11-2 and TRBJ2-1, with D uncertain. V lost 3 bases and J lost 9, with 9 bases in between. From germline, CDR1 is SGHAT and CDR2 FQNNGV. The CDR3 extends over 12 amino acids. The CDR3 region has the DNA TGTGCCAGCAGCTTCCGGGCGGCTGAGCAGTTCTTC. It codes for CASSFRAAEQFF. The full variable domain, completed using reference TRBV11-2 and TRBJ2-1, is EAGVAQSPRYKIIEKRQSVAFWCNPISGHATLYWYQQILGQGPKLLIQFQNNGVVDDSQLPKDRFSAERLKGVDSTLKIQPAKLEDSAVYLCASSFRAAEQFFGPGTRLTVL.

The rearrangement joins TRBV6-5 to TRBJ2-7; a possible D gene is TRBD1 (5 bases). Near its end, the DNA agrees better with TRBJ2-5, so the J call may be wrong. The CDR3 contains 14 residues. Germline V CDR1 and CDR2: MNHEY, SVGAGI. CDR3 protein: CASSRDSNRETQYF. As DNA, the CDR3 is TGTGCCAGCAGTCGTGACAGCAACAGGGAGACCCAGTACTTC.

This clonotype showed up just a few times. The CDR3 nucleotides are TGCAGCGTTGAAAACGTGATAGAGGGAGAGACCCAGTACTTC. It translates to CSVENVIEGETQYF. The chain has TRBV29-1 and TRBJ2-5; D may be TRBD2 (5 bases). CDR1 and CDR2 (germline): SQVTM, ANQGSEA. The CDR3 is 14 amino acids. Trimming took off 2 bases at V and 4 bases at J, with 14 bases between the two ends. Supplemented by reference TRBV29-1 and TRBJ2-5, the full variable domain reads SAVISQKPSRDICQRGTSLTIQCQVDSQVTMMFWYRQQPGQSLTLIATANQGSEATYESGFVIDKFPISRPNLTFSTLTVSNMSPEDSSIYLCSVENVIEGETQYFGPGTRLLVL.

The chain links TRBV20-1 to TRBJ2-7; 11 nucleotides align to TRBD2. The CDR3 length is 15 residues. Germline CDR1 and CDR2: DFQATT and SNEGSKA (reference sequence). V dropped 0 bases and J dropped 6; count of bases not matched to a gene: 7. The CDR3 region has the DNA TGCAGTGCTAGAGATCCCTCGACTAGCGGGGTCGAGCAGTACTTC. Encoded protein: CSARDPSTSGVEQYF.

CDR3 sequence: CASSAHPDRVHGYTF. Here the CDR3 DNA reads TGTGCCAGCAGTGCCCACCCCGACAGGGTGCATGGCTACACCTTC. This rearrangement joins TRBV28 to TRBJ1-2; 7 nucleotides line up with TRBD1. CDR3 size: 15 residues. Trimming at V came to 5 bases and at J to 6 bases, leaving 12 bases not matched to a gene. Germline assignment: CDR1 MDHEN and CDR2 SYDVKM.

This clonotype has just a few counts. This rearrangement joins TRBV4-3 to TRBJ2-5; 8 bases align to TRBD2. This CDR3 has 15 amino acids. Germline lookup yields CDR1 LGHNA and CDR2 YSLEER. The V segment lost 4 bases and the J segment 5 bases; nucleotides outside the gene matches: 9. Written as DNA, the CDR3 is TGCGCCAGCAGCCGGGCTAGCGGGTCCCGGGAGACCCAGTACTTC. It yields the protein CASSRASGSRETQYF.

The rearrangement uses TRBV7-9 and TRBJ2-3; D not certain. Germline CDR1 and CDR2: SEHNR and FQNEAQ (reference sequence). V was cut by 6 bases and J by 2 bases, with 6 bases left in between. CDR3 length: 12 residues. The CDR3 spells CASRNYTDTQYF. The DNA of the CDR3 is TGTGCCAGCAGAAATTACACAGATACGCAGTATTTT. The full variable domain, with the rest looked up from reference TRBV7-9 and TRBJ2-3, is DTGVSQNPRHKITKRGQNVTFRCDPISEHNRLYWYRQTLGQGPEFLTYFQNEAQLEKSRLLSDRFSAERPKGSFSTLEIQRTEQGDSAMYLCASRNYTDTQYFGPGTRLTVL.

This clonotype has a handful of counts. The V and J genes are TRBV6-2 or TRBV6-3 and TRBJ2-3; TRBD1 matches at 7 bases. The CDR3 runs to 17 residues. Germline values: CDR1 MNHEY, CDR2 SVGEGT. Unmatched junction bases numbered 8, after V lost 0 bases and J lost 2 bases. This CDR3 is CASSYSRQGDFTDTQYF. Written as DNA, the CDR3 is TGTGCCAGCAGTTACTCACGACAGGGTGATTTCACAGATACGCAGTATTTT.